Included here is one TCR beta chain sequence, with context. Original methodology: Scientists estimated how many nucleated cells there were by amplifying reference gene primers. The repertoire was sequenced with immunoSEQ multiplex PCR; TCRdb's copy has only in-frame clones and lacks some. V, J and clone size are those of that table, while D and trimming were read from the DNA. The data hold tens of thousands of clones, with around 79% observed a single time. These data come from a study of blood T cell repertoires in COVID-19. Study context: Some COVID-19 samples were acute and others convalescent; all came from the United States, Italy and Spain. T cells, B-cell-depleted T cells, or PBMCs supplied cDNA or gDNA.

The sequence was obtained from a human donor with active or convalescent COVID-19. The donor label of this sample is uncertain. Sequenced input: peripheral blood.

In nucleotides, the CDR3 is TGTGCCAGCAGCCAGGGACACATCTCCTACGAGCAGTACTTC. Translation: CASSQGHISYEQYF. The chain combines TRBV7-9 with TRBJ2-7, with D perhaps TRBD1 (6 bases). The CDR3 runs to 14 residues. CDR1 and CDR2 (germline): SEHNR, FQNEAQ (reference sequence). Trimming took 5 bases from V and 0 from J, leaving 11 bases between them.